Listed here is a single TCR beta chain. The data originate from a study of patients and donors after allogeneic stem cell transplantation. TCRdb reprocessed the RT-PCR reads via MiXCR and lists one record per CDR3 protein. The sample consists of about 960,000 distinct CDR3 sequences, roughly 18% of them appearing once. Germline V gene data show CDR1 as MNHEY and CDR2 as SVGEGT. The ends lost 4 bases at V and 0 bases at J; junction bases unmatched: 6. CDR3 length: 17 residues. This clonotype was obtained from a human donor who was either an allogeneic HSCT recipient or a stem cell or donor lymphocyte infusion donor (not recorded which). It is not recorded whose cells these are; they may come from a transplant donor. The sequenced sample consisted of blood, either unsorted or a sorted T cell fraction (not recorded which). This rearrangement joins TRBV6-2 or TRBV6-3 to TRBJ2-3; TRBD2 agrees at 11 bases. The CDR3: CASSWFGTSGSTDTQYF. CDR3 in DNA: TGTGCCAGCAGTTGGTTCGGGACTAGCGGTAGCACAGATACGCAGTATTTT.